The sequence of this T cell receptor (beta chain) was determined in a study of shared clonotypes between healthy human individuals. Whole-study findings and limits: Generation probabilities were higher for clonotypes shared across all four sorted-subset donors than for unshared ones.

This CDR3 spans 13 amino acids. The germline V gene has CDR1 SGHDT and CDR2 YYEEEE. Trimming removed 4 bases at V and 5 bases at J, with 13 bases between. A note on this clone: The antigen is unknown.

Each donor was a Caucasian adult residing in Nashville, Tennessee. Repertoires were generated with immunoSEQ multiplex PCR, while TCRdb's copy carries only in-frame clones and drops some. The sample lists 1,100,000 or so clones, roughly 74% occurring once. This chain links TRBV5-6 with TRBJ2-7; D assignment may be TRBD1 or TRBD2 (6 bases each). This clonotype was obtained from a man younger than 30 in good health. Some clones in this sample may be carry-over from other donors' samples. Sequencing was done on a sample of memory CD4+ T cells from PBMCs. Sample subset: CD45RA-negative fraction. Here the CDR3 reads CASSRMGGHEQYF. Written as DNA, the CDR3 is TGTGCCAGCAGCCGCATGGGGGGCCACGAGCAGTACTTC.